These T cell receptor beta chains were read from a single sample in a study of cytomegalovirus exposure and HLA in healthy donors. Assay: immunoSEQ multiplex PCR; the TCRdb copy retains only in-frame clones and omits some. The sample's table shows some 130,000 clones. Sample: PBMCs. The receptors stem from a woman in her 40s in good health and CMV-seronegative. The CDR3 runs from the conserved cysteine through the conserved F or W. A D gene is named only where the DNA matches it firmly.

v_gene: TRBV5-1
d_gene: -
j_gene: TRBJ2-5
CDR3aa: CASSLAGPGRETQYF

v_gene: TRBV27
d_gene: -
j_gene: TRBJ1-5
CDR3aa: CASSLSGAVSNQPQHF

v_gene: TRBV5-4
d_gene: TRBD2
j_gene: TRBJ2-5
CDR3aa: CASSFSSGVQETQYF

v_gene: TRBV2
d_gene: TRBD1
j_gene: TRBJ2-1
CDR3aa: CASYRGQYNEQFF

v_gene: TRBV5-1
d_gene: -
j_gene: TRBJ1-2
CDR3aa: CASSLSGSRNIRYGYTF

v_gene: TRBV7-9
d_gene: TRBD1
j_gene: TRBJ2-2
CDR3aa: CASSPDRETGELFF

v_gene: TRBV5-1
d_gene: -
j_gene: TRBJ1-2
CDR3aa: CASSLGQNSGYTF

v_gene: TRBV9
d_gene: TRBD1
j_gene: TRBJ2-1
CDR3aa: CASSVDMYRGNEQFF

v_gene: TRBV13
d_gene: -
j_gene: TRBJ1-2
CDR3aa: CASSWAGSNGYTF

v_gene: TRBV28
d_gene: -
j_gene: TRBJ1-5
CDR3aa: CASSLARGSQPQHF

v_gene: TRBV7-9
d_gene: -
j_gene: TRBJ2-5
CDR3aa: CASSLAGGQETQYF

v_gene: TRBV7-3
d_gene: -
j_gene: TRBJ2-6
CDR3aa: CASSLGGLTGANVLTF

v_gene: TRBV19
d_gene: TRBD2
j_gene: TRBJ2-5
CDR3aa: CASSTSGGEETQYF

v_gene: TRBV11-2
d_gene: TRBD2
j_gene: TRBJ2-2
CDR3aa: CASRFSGGDTGELFF

v_gene: TRBV7-2
d_gene: -
j_gene: TRBJ1-1
CDR3aa: CASSFSRNTEAFF

v_gene: TRBV4-3
d_gene: TRBD2
j_gene: TRBJ2-5
CDR3aa: CASSQDPGGGAETQYF

v_gene: TRBV5-1
d_gene: -
j_gene: TRBJ2-4
CDR3aa: CASSFLDTHIQYF

v_gene: TRBV19
d_gene: TRBD1
j_gene: TRBJ1-4
CDR3aa: CASSSRGTGNEKLFF

v_gene: TRBV7-2
d_gene: -
j_gene: TRBJ2-7
CDR3aa: CASSLLASSGEQYF

v_gene: TRBV6-5
d_gene: TRBD1
j_gene: TRBJ1-2
CDR3aa: CASSYNPQGSGYGCTF

v_gene: TRBV6-5
d_gene: -
j_gene: TRBJ1-5
CDR3aa: CASSRYSNQPQHF

v_gene: TRBV7-9
d_gene: -
j_gene: TRBJ2-4
CDR3aa: CASSFFHPLTKHIQYF

v_gene: TRBV28
d_gene: TRBD1
j_gene: -
CDR3aa: CASRAGTGRHEQYF

v_gene: TRBV5-1
d_gene: TRBD1
j_gene: TRBJ1-1
CDR3aa: CASSLAGHRGLNTEAFF

v_gene: TRBV28
d_gene: -
j_gene: TRBJ1-3
CDR3aa: CASSLGGRSSGNTIYF

v_gene: TRBV15
d_gene: -
j_gene: TRBJ1-2
CDR3aa: CATSRDLRVGYGYTF

v_gene: TRBV5-1
d_gene: TRBD1
j_gene: TRBJ2-2
CDR3aa: CASSFYRGDTGELFF

v_gene: TRBV28
d_gene: -
j_gene: TRBJ1-5
CDR3aa: CASSPGGQPQHF

v_gene: TRBV19
d_gene: TRBD2
j_gene: TRBJ2-5
CDR3aa: CASSISPSAGGRETQYF

v_gene: TRBV29-1
d_gene: -
j_gene: TRBJ2-2
CDR3aa: CSVDSQYTGELFF

v_gene: TRBV6-5
d_gene: TRBD1
j_gene: TRBJ2-2
CDR3aa: CAGGTGDTGELFF

v_gene: TRBV9
d_gene: TRBD2
j_gene: TRBJ2-3
CDR3aa: CASSVAERGGGTDTQYF

v_gene: TRBV11-2
d_gene: TRBD1
j_gene: TRBJ1-6
CDR3aa: CASSLVGQGGSPLHF

v_gene: TRBV7-2
d_gene: -
j_gene: TRBJ1-2
CDR3aa: CASSLNTGSTGGYTF

v_gene: TRBV5-1
d_gene: -
j_gene: TRBJ1-1
CDR3aa: CASSPRTAYTEAFF

v_gene: TRBV4-2
d_gene: TRBD1
j_gene: TRBJ2-3
CDR3aa: CASSLRDSYTDTQYF

v_gene: TRBV7-9
d_gene: -
j_gene: TRBJ1-2
CDR3aa: CASSLETRGYTF

v_gene: TRBV11-2
d_gene: TRBD1
j_gene: TRBJ1-2
CDR3aa: CASSLTLGQGGGGYTF

v_gene: TRBV7-9
d_gene: -
j_gene: TRBJ2-1
CDR3aa: CASSLREDEQFF

v_gene: TRBV2
d_gene: -
j_gene: TRBJ1-2
CDR3aa: CASSEYRSYENTF

v_gene: TRBV6-1
d_gene: -
j_gene: TRBJ2-1
CDR3aa: CASSEVRGYNEQFF

v_gene: TRBV2
d_gene: -
j_gene: TRBJ1-2
CDR3aa: CASSVDPPRGTVDGYTF

v_gene: TRBV19
d_gene: TRBD1
j_gene: TRBJ1-3
CDR3aa: CASSMDRAYTIYF

v_gene: TRBV2
d_gene: -
j_gene: TRBJ2-2
CDR3aa: CASSVRGDTGELFF

v_gene: TRBV7-9
d_gene: TRBD1
j_gene: TRBJ2-1
CDR3aa: CASSLRGGTGPFF

v_gene: TRBV5-1
d_gene: TRBD2
j_gene: TRBJ2-5
CDR3aa: CASSERVAGARETQYF

v_gene: TRBV29-1
d_gene: TRBD1
j_gene: TRBJ1-5
CDR3aa: CSVQGQGEGQPQHF

v_gene: TRBV12-5
d_gene: -
j_gene: TRBJ2-2
CDR3aa: CASGLWPGGNTGELFF

v_gene: TRBV7-2
d_gene: TRBD1
j_gene: TRBJ2-1
CDR3aa: CASSLTGGWEQFF

v_gene: TRBV11-2
d_gene: -
j_gene: TRBJ1-1
CDR3aa: CASSSGQLMNTEAFF

v_gene: TRBV5-1
d_gene: -
j_gene: TRBJ2-2
CDR3aa: CASSPPGGQVGELFF

v_gene: TRBV18
d_gene: -
j_gene: TRBJ1-1
CDR3aa: CASSQNMNTEAFF

v_gene: TRBV5-1
d_gene: TRBD1
j_gene: TRBJ1-1
CDR3aa: CASSFDRGRTEAFF

v_gene: TRBV7-9
d_gene: -
j_gene: TRBJ1-3
CDR3aa: CASTQNREGNTIYF

v_gene: TRBV5-5
d_gene: -
j_gene: TRBJ2-5
CDR3aa: CASSLIPVRAQETQYF

v_gene: TRBV7-2
d_gene: -
j_gene: TRBJ1-1
CDR3aa: CASSLAETYTEAFF

v_gene: TRBV5-1
d_gene: TRBD2
j_gene: TRBJ2-3
CDR3aa: CASGTSGGAGTDTQYF

v_gene: TRBV19
d_gene: TRBD1
j_gene: TRBJ1-2
CDR3aa: CASSISSGTGGYGYTF

v_gene: TRBV15
d_gene: -
j_gene: TRBJ1-6
CDR3aa: CATSMGPVANSPLHF

v_gene: TRBV9
d_gene: -
j_gene: TRBJ1-6
CDR3aa: CASSVDTGRSPLHF